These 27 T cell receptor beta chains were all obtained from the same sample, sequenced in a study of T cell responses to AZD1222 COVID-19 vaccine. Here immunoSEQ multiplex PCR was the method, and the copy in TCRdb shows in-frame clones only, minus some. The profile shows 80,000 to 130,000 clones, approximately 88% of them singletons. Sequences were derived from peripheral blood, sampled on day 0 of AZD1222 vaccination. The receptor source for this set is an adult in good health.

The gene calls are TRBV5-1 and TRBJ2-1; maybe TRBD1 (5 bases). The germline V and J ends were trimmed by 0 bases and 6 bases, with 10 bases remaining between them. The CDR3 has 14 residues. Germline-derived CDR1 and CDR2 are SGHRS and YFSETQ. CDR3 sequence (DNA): TGCGCCAGCAGCTTGGGTGCAGGGCGCAATGAGCAGTTCTTC. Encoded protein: CASSLGAGRNEQFF.

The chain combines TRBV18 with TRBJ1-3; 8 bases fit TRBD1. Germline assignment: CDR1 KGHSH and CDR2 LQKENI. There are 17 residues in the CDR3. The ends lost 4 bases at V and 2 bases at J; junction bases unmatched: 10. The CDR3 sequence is CASSLNRQGITGNTIYF. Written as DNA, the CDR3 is TGTGCCAGCTCACTAAACCGACAGGGGATCACTGGAAACACCATATATTTT. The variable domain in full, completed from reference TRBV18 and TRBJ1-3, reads NAGVMQNPRHLVRRRGQEARLRCSPMKGHSHVYWYRQLPEEGLKFMVYLQKENIIDESGMPKERFSAEFPKEGPSILRIQQVVRGDSAAYFCASSLNRQGITGNTIYFGEGSWLTVV.

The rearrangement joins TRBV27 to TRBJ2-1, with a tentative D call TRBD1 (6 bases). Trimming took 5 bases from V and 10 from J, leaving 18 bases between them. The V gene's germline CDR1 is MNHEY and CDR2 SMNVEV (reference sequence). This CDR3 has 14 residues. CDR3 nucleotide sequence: TGTGCCAGCAGTACCCCGGGACATATTTCCGAGCAGTTCTTC. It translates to CASSTPGHISEQFF.

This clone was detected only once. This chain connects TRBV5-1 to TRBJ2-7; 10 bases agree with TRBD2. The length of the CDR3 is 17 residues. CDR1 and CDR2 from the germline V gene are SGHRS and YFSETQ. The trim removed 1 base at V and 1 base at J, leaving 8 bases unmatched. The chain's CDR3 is CASSLSLAGGPSYEQYF. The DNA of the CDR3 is TGCGCCAGCAGCTTGAGTTTAGCGGGAGGCCCATCCTACGAGCAGTACTTC.

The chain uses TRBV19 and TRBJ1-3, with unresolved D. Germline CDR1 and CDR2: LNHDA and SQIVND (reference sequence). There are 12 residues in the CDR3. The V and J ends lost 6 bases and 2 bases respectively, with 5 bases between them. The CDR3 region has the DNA TGTGCCAGTAGGGACCCTGGAAACACCATATATTTT. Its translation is CASRDPGNTIYF.

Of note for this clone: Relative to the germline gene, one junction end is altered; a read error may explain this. The CDR3 region has the DNA TGCGCCAGCAGACAAGAAATCCAGGGCCCCTACGAGCAGTACTTC. Translating it yields CASRQEIQGPYEQYF. The V and J genes are TRBV4-1 and TRBJ2-7; D may be TRBD1 (5 bases). Germline CDR1 is MGHRA and CDR2 is YSYEKL. The CDR3 is 15 amino acids.

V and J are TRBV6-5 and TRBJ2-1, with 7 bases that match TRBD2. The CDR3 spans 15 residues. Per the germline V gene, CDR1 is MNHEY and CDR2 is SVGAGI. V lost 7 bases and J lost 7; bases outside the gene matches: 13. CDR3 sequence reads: CASTPEWEGRNEQFF. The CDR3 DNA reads TGTGCCAGCACCCCAGAGTGGGAGGGCCGAAATGAGCAGTTCTTC.

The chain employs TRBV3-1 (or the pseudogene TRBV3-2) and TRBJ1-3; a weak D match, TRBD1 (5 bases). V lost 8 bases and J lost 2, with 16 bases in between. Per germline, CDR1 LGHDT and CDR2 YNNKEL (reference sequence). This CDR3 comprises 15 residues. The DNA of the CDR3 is TGTGCCAGCGCAAGGGAGGGGCTAACTGGAAACACCATATATTTT. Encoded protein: CASAREGLTGNTIYF.

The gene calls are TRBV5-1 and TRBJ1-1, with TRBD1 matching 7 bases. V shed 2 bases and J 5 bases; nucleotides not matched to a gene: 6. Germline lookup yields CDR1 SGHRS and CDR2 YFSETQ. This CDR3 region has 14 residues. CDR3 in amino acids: CASSFAGGGTEAFF. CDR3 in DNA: TGCGCCAGCAGCTTCGCAGGGGGAGGGACTGAAGCTTTCTTT.

Here the CDR3 reads CASRADAGADNSPLHF. CDR3 bases: TGTGCCAGCAGAGCGGACGCCGGGGCGGATAATTCACCCCTCCACTTT. The rearrangement joins TRBV2 to TRBJ1-6; possible D gene TRBD1, 5 bases. Deletions cut 6 bases from V and 5 bases from J, with 17 bases between. This CDR3 region has 16 residues. CDR1 and CDR2 from the germline V gene are SNHLY and FYNNEI.

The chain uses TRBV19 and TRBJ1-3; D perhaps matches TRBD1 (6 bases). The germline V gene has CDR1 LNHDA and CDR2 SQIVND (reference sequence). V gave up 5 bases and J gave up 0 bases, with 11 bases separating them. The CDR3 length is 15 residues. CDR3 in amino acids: CASSFGGSSGNTIYF. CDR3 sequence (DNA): TGTGCCAGTAGTTTTGGGGGCTCCTCTGGAAACACCATATATTTT. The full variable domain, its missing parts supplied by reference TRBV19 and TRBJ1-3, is DGGITQSPKYLFRKEGQNVTLSCEQNLNHDAMYWYRQDPGQGLRLIYYSQIVNDFQKGDIAEGYSVSREKKESFPLTVTSAQKNPTAFYLCASSFGGSSGNTIYFGEGSWLTVV.

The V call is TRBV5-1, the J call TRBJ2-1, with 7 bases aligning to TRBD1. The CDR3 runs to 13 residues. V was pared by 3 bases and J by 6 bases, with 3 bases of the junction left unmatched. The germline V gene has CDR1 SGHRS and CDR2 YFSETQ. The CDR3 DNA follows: TGCGCCAGCAGCTGGGGACAGACCAATGAGCAGTTCTTC. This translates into CASSWGQTNEQFF.

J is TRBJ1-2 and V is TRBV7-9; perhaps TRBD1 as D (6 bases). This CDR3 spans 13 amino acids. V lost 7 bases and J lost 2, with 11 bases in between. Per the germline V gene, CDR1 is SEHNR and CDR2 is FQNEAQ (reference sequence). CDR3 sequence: CASTRGGNYGYTF. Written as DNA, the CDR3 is TGTGCCAGCACCCGGGGGGGCAACTATGGCTACACCTTC.

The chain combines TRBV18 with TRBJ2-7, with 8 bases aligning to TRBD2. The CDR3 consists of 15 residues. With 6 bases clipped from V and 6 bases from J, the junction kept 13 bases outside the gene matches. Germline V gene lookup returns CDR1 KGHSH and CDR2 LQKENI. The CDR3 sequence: CASSPGAAGAGEQYF. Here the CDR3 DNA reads TGTGCCAGCTCCCCCGGGGCAGCGGGAGCTGGCGAGCAGTACTTC.

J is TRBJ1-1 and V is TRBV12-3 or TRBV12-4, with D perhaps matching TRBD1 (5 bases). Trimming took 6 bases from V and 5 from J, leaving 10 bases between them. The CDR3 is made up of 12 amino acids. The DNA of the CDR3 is TGTGCCAGCAGGGGGGGGGTAACTGAAGCTTTCTTT. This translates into CASRGGVTEAFF.

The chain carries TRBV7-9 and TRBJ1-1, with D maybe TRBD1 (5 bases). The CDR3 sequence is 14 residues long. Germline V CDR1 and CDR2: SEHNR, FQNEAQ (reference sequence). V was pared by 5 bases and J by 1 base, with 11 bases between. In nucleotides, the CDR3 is TGTGCCAGCAGCCGCGACAGAAGGAACACTGAAGCTTTCTTT. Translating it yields CASSRDRRNTEAFF.

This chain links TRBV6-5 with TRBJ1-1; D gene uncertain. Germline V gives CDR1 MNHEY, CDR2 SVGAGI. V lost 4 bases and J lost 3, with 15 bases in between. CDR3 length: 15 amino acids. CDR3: CASSWEVTGYTEAFF. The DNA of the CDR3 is TGTGCCAGCAGTTGGGAGGTGACCGGGTACACTGAAGCTTTCTTT.

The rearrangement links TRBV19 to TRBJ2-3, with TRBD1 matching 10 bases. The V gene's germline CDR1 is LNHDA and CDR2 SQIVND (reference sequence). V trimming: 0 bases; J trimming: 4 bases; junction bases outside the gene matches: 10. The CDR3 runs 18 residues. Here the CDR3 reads CASSIEGAGTGAADTQYF. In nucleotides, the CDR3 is TGTGCCAGTAGTATAGAGGGGGCCGGGACAGGGGCAGCAGATACGCAGTATTTT.

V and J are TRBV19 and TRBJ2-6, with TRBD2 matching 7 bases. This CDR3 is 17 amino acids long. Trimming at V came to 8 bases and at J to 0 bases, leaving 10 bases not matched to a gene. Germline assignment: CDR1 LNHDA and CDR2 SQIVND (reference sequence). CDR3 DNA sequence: TGTGCCAGTCCTAGCGGCTGGCCTCCCTCTGGGGCCAACGTCCTGACTTTC. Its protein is CASPSGWPPSGANVLTF.

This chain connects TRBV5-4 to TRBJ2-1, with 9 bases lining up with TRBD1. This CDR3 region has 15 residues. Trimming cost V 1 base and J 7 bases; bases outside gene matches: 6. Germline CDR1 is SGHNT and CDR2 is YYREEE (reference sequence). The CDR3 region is CASSLSQGAKNEQFF. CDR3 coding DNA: TGTGCCAGCAGCTTGTCACAGGGGGCGAAAAATGAGCAGTTCTTC.

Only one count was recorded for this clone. The CDR3 here is CASSVAGQETQYF. The CDR3 bases are TGTGCCAGCAGCGTAGCCGGCCAAGAGACCCAGTACTTC. The chain combines TRBV9 with TRBJ2-5; no reliable D call. Germline V gene sequence: CDR1 SGDLS, CDR2 YYNGEE. Trimming cost V 0 bases and J 1 base, with 4 bases left between them. CDR3 length: 13 amino acids.

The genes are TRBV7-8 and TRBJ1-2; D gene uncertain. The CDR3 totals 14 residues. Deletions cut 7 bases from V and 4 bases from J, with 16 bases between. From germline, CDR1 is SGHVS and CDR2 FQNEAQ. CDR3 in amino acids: CASTPPNRVYGYTF. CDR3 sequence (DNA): TGTGCCAGCACCCCCCCTAACCGGGTCTATGGCTACACCTTC.

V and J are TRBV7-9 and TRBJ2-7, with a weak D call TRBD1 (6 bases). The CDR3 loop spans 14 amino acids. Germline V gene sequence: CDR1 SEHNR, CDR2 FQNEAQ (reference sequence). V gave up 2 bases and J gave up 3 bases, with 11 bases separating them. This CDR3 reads CASSLWTESYEQYF. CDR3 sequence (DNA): TGTGCCAGCAGCTTATGGACAGAGAGCTACGAGCAGTACTTC.

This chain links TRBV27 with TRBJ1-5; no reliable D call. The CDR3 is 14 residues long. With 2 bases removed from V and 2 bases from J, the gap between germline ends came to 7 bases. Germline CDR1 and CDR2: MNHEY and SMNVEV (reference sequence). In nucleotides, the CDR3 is TGTGCCAGCAGTTTACAGAGTGGCAATCAGCCCCAGCATTTT. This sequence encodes CASSLQSGNQPQHF.

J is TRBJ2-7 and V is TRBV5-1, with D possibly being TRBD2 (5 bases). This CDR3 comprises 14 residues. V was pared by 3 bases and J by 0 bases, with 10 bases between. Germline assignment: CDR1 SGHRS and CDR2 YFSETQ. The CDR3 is CASSSYGNSYEQYF. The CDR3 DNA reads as TGCGCCAGCAGCTCGTACGGGAACTCCTACGAGCAGTACTTC.

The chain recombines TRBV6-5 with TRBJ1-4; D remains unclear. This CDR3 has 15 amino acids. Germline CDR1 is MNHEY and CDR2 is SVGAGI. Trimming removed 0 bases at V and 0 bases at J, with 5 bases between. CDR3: CASSYSEATNEKLFF. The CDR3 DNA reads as TGTGCCAGCAGTTACTCGGAGGCAACTAATGAAAAACTGTTTTTT.

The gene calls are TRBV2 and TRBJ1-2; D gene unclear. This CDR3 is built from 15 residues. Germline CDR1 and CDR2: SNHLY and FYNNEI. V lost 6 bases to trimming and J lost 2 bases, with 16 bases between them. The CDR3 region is CASSPGGDRNYGYTF. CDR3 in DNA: TGTGCCAGCAGCCCGGGCGGGGATAGAAACTATGGCTACACCTTC. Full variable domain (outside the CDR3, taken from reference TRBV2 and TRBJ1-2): EPEVTQTPSHQVTQMGQEVILRCVPISNHLYFYWYRQILGQKVEFLVSFYNNEISEKSEIFDDQFSVERPDGSNFTLKIRSTKLEDSAMYFCASSPGGDRNYGYTFGSGTRLTVV.